Listed below are T cell receptor beta chains from one sample, sequenced in a study of naive and memory T cell subsets. TCRdb used MiXCR to reprocess the UMI-ligation and nested PCR reads, holding one entry per CDR3 protein. The repertoire consists of more than 30,000 distinct CDR3 sequences, with roughly 9.6% occurring once and the leading ten covering 3% to 5%. The specimen was skin, collected from a tuberculin skin test site. These receptors came from an adult in good health. The CDR3 runs from the conserved cysteine through the conserved F or W. Fields, in order: CDR3 length, J gene, V gene, CDR3 protein.

cdr3_length: 13; j_call: TRBJ2-2; v_call: TRBV29-1; cdr3_aa: CSAEQGNTGELFF
cdr3_length: 16; j_call: TRBJ2-1; v_call: TRBV28; cdr3_aa: CASSPAPGQGGREQFF
cdr3_length: 15; j_call: TRBJ1-5; v_call: TRBV27; cdr3_aa: CASSFLAESNQPQHF
cdr3_length: 15; j_call: TRBJ2-7; v_call: TRBV9; cdr3_aa: CASSQGAGPSYEQYF
cdr3_length: 14; j_call: TRBJ2-5; v_call: TRBV6-1; cdr3_aa: CASSVRPGQETQYF
cdr3_length: 13; j_call: TRBJ1-1; v_call: TRBV12-3/TRBV12-4; cdr3_aa: CASRPLENTEAFF
cdr3_length: 18; j_call: TRBJ2-1; v_call: TRBV13; cdr3_aa: CASSFTSGNRWSYNEQFF
cdr3_length: 13; j_call: TRBJ2-1; v_call: TRBV28; cdr3_aa: CASSTTVNNEQFF
cdr3_length: 17; j_call: TRBJ2-1; v_call: TRBV11-2; cdr3_aa: CASSPGTGVPFYNEQFF
cdr3_length: 12; j_call: TRBJ2-3; v_call: TRBV7-9; cdr3_aa: CASSRAIDTQYF
cdr3_length: 16; j_call: TRBJ2-1; v_call: TRBV20-1; cdr3_aa: CSARDHSGGAYNEQFF
cdr3_length: 15; j_call: TRBJ2-3; v_call: TRBV2; cdr3_aa: CASSAQRVTTDTQYF
cdr3_length: 11; j_call: TRBJ1-2; v_call: TRBV6-2/TRBV6-3; cdr3_aa: CASSLSWGYTF
cdr3_length: 13; j_call: TRBJ2-2; v_call: TRBV7-9; cdr3_aa: CASSLRRAGELFF
cdr3_length: 14; j_call: TRBJ2-5; v_call: TRBV12-3/TRBV12-4; cdr3_aa: CASSLLGGEETQYF
cdr3_length: 13; j_call: TRBJ2-7; v_call: TRBV20-1; cdr3_aa: CSAQDGSSYEQYF
cdr3_length: 14; j_call: TRBJ1-1; v_call: TRBV28; cdr3_aa: CASSMGPGNTEAFF
cdr3_length: 15; j_call: TRBJ1-6; v_call: TRBV5-1; cdr3_aa: CASSLDEPPYSPLHF
cdr3_length: 12; j_call: TRBJ2-7; v_call: TRBV28; cdr3_aa: CAREGGYYEQYF
cdr3_length: 12; j_call: TRBJ1-1; v_call: TRBV12-3/TRBV12-4; cdr3_aa: CASSPGQGGAFF
cdr3_length: 14; j_call: TRBJ1-2; v_call: TRBV20-1; cdr3_aa: CSASWDRANYGYTF
cdr3_length: 18; j_call: TRBJ2-5; v_call: TRBV7-8; cdr3_aa: CASSFGGGRGGEGETQYF
cdr3_length: 13; j_call: TRBJ1-1; v_call: TRBV20-1; cdr3_aa: CSAREDKNTEAFF
cdr3_length: 17; j_call: TRBJ2-7; v_call: TRBV12-5; cdr3_aa: CARTNCSTGTSSYEQYF
cdr3_length: 14; j_call: TRBJ2-7; v_call: TRBV28; cdr3_aa: CASSPRTGISEQYF
cdr3_length: 15; j_call: TRBJ2-4; v_call: TRBV20-1; cdr3_aa: CSASGRAGSKNIQYF
cdr3_length: 11; j_call: TRBJ2-7; v_call: TRBV7-2; cdr3_aa: CASRRAGEQYF
cdr3_length: 19; j_call: TRBJ1-1; v_call: TRBV12-3/TRBV12-4; cdr3_aa: CASSFSRDGFGPIGTEAFF
cdr3_length: 16; j_call: TRBJ2-4; v_call: TRBV15; cdr3_aa: CATSRDPPRGKDIQYF
cdr3_length: 16; j_call: TRBJ1-1; v_call: TRBV29-1; cdr3_aa: CSVEGVWGRLNTEAFF
cdr3_length: 13; j_call: TRBJ2-7; v_call: TRBV20-1; cdr3_aa: CSARPGTSWEQYF
cdr3_length: 15; j_call: TRBJ2-1; v_call: TRBV24-1; cdr3_aa: CATSEAGGRRGEQFF
cdr3_length: 15; j_call: TRBJ1-2; v_call: TRBV7-9; cdr3_aa: CASSPTGDRALGYTF
cdr3_length: 13; j_call: TRBJ2-7; v_call: TRBV11-2; cdr3_aa: CASSRTETYEQYF
cdr3_length: 15; j_call: TRBJ2-7; v_call: TRBV2; cdr3_aa: CASSLRQGELYEQYF
cdr3_length: 11; j_call: TRBJ1-1; v_call: TRBV18; cdr3_aa: CATSPATEAFF
cdr3_length: 14; j_call: TRBJ1-5; v_call: TRBV12-3/TRBV12-4; cdr3_aa: CASSLRDSNQPQHF
cdr3_length: 14; j_call: TRBJ2-5; v_call: TRBV29-1; cdr3_aa: CSVLDPGGRETQYF
cdr3_length: 14; j_call: TRBJ2-7; v_call: TRBV28; cdr3_aa: CASTQQGVRYEQYF
cdr3_length: 16; j_call: TRBJ2-3; v_call: TRBV5-1; cdr3_aa: CASSVRAASSTDTQYF
cdr3_length: 15; j_call: TRBJ2-7; v_call: TRBV6-5; cdr3_aa: CASSDSGTASYEQYF
cdr3_length: 18; j_call: TRBJ1-5; v_call: TRBV19; cdr3_aa: CASSIGKVTGVSNQPQHF
cdr3_length: 14; j_call: TRBJ2-1; v_call: TRBV6-2/TRBV6-3; cdr3_aa: CASSSRLGGDEQFF
cdr3_length: 14; j_call: TRBJ2-3; v_call: TRBV25-1; cdr3_aa: CASSPTNPRDTQYF
cdr3_length: 13; j_call: TRBJ2-5; v_call: TRBV30; cdr3_aa: CAWSRREKETQYF
cdr3_length: 15; j_call: TRBJ2-7; v_call: TRBV7-9; cdr3_aa: CASSLFSGSSYEQYF
cdr3_length: 13; j_call: TRBJ2-1; v_call: TRBV20-1; cdr3_aa: CSATPGTYNEQFF
cdr3_length: 11; j_call: TRBJ2-3; v_call: TRBV20-1; cdr3_aa: CSAGGTYSQYF
cdr3_length: 14; j_call: TRBJ1-1; v_call: TRBV6-5; cdr3_aa: CASSYAGGTTEAFF
cdr3_length: 13; j_call: TRBJ1-6; v_call: TRBV7-9; cdr3_aa: CASSLDGSSPLHF
cdr3_length: 15; j_call: TRBJ1-2; v_call: TRBV15; cdr3_aa: CATSRDLRRESGYTF
cdr3_length: 20; j_call: TRBJ2-3; v_call: TRBV11-3; cdr3_aa: CTSSLDHRALAGGPKYTQYF
cdr3_length: 14; j_call: TRBJ2-1; v_call: TRBV7-9; cdr3_aa: CASNGGRTYNEQFF
cdr3_length: 15; j_call: TRBJ2-7; v_call: TRBV6-6; cdr3_aa: CASIPQGRRAYEQYF
cdr3_length: 15; j_call: TRBJ1-4; v_call: TRBV5-6; cdr3_aa: CASSSGLLGNEKLFF